This TCR beta chain was documented in a study of blood T cell repertoires in COVID-19 (dated by TCRdb to 2020 to 2021). Background on the whole study: Collaborator samples came from the United States, Italy and Spain and covered acute and convalescent phases of COVID-19. Samples came from the ongoing ImmuneRACE study (first 160 participants) plus 1,254 subjects from 6 global collaborators. Where available, HLA class I and class II types were taken from metadata supplied by the sample provider and were not determined by assay-based typing. The prospective study material was composed of cDNA or gDNA derived from T cells, B-cell-depleted T cells, or PBMCs. The repertoires were made available in a free public database intended to serve as a resource for research on the immune response to SARS-CoV-2. Subjects who had been exposed to COVID-19, were actively infected with it, or had recovered from it provided the deeply sampled blood TCRbeta repertoires that made up the dataset. Nearly every sample came with metadata listing a de-identified subject ID, COVID-19 status, age in years and sex.

Turning to this clone: This receptor's antigen is unknown. Base qualities are not provided; no much larger clone lies one nucleotide away.

TCRbeta CDR3 regions were amplified from genomic DNA by means of the immunoSEQ Assay, a bias-controlled multiplex PCR. Per the authors' processing: The number of nucleated cells in each sample was estimated from the amplification of reference gene primers within the assay. Sequence reads were collapsed and filtered to measure the absolute abundance of every unique TCRbeta CDR3 rearrangement. For each sample, productive Simpson clonality was calculated by taking the square root of Simpson's diversity index across productive rearrangements. TCRdb's version of the immuneACCESS table is confined to in-frame rearrangements and falls short of the full clone set. An unresolved V gene accounts for under half of the shortfall where checked; the remainder is of unknown origin. V, J and clone size reflect that table, while D and trimming were determined from the DNA. The sample table contains 130,000 or so clones; only one count was recorded for 88% of them. The ten largest clones capture over 1.5% of the sample.

The CDR3 sequence holds 13 residues, the cysteine and phenylalanine included. Only the CDR3 portion is preserved as DNA: 39 bases, with reading frame beginning at the first base. V has 6 bases trimmed and J has 6 bases trimmed; junction bases matching no gene number 5. The germline V gene (reference sequence) specifies LNHDA as CDR1 and SQIVND as CDR2. The collaborating institutions used their own protocols to collect whole blood in K2EDTA tubes. For TCRbeta analysis, collaborators shipped samples in one of three forms: frozen whole blood, isolated PBMCs, or DNA extracted from either of those sample types. Paper-wide results and their limitations: Clinical and demographic metadata were provided uncurated, with the amount varying by source and participant.

The specimen was peripheral blood. This clonotype was sampled from a human donor in a cohort sampled during active COVID-19. The V and J genes are TRBV19 and TRBJ1-2; the central 9 bases match TRBD1. The CDR3 amino acid sequence is: CASSPGQGHGYTF. At the DNA level, the sequence is TGTGCCAGTAGCCCGGGACAGGGCCATGGCTACACCTTC.